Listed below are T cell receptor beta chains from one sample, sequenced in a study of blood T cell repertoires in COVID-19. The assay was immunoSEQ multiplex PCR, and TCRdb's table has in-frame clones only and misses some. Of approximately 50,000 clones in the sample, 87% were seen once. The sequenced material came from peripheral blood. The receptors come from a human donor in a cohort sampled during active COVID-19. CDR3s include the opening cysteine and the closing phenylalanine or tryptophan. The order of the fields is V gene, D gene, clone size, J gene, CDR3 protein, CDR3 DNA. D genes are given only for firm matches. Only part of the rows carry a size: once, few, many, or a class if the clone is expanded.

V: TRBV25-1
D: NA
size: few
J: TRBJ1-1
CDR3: CASSAGAGTEAFF
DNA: TGTGCCAGCTCCGCGGGGGCCGGCACTGAAGCTTTCTTT

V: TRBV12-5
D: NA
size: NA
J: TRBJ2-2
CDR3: CASGLFPTGSNTGELFF
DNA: TGTGCTAGTGGTTTGTTCCCGACGGGTTCGAACACCGGGGAGCTGTTTTTT

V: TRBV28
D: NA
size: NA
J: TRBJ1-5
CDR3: CASSAPGQANQPQHF
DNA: TGTGCCAGCAGTGCGCCCGGTCAGGCAAATCAGCCCCAGCATTTT

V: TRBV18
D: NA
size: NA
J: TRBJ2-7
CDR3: CASSPRGYEQYF
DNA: TGTGCCAGCTCACCAAGGGGTTACGAGCAGTACTTC

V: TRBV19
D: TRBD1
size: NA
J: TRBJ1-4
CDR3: CASSRTQGAYNEKLFF
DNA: TGTGCCAGTAGTAGAACACAGGGGGCCTATAATGAAAAACTGTTTTTT

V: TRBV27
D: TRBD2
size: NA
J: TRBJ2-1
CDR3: CASSLRQKTSGRGTYNEQFF
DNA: TGTGCCAGCAGTCTGAGACAGAAGACTAGCGGGAGGGGAACCTACAATGAGCAGTTCTTC

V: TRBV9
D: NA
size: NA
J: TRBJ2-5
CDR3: CASSVGEGETQYF
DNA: TGTGCCAGCAGCGTCGGCGAGGGAGAGACCCAGTACTTC

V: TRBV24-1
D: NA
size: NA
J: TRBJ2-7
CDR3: CATGRTPVWYEQYF
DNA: TGTGCCACCGGACGGACACCTGTCTGGTACGAGCAGTACTTC

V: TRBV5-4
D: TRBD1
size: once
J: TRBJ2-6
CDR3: CASSPTGTGANVLTF
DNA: TGTGCCAGCAGCCCGACAGGGACTGGGGCCAACGTCCTGACTTTC

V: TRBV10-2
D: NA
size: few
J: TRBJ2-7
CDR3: CASSPSFGSYEQYF
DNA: TGCGCCAGCAGTCCTAGCTTCGGTTCCTACGAGCAGTACTTC

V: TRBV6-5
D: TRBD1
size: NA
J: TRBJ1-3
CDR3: CASSYDAGQGANTIYF
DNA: TGTGCCAGCAGTTACGACGCGGGACAGGGGGCTAACACCATATATTTT

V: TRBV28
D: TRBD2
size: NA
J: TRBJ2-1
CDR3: CASSPSGRSSYNEQFF
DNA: TGTGCCAGCAGTCCTAGCGGGAGGAGCTCCTACAATGAGCAGTTCTTC

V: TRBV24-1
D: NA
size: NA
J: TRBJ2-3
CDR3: CATSARLGSTDTQYF
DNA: TGTGCCACCAGTGCCCGACTAGGTAGCACAGATACGCAGTATTTT

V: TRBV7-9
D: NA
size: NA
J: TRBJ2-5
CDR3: CASSLDNQETQYF
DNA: TGTGCCAGCAGCTTAGACAACCAAGAGACCCAGTACTTC

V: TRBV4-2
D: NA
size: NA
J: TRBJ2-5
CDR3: CASSQEGTPPGTQYF
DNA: TGTGCCAGCAGCCAAGAGGGGACACCACCAGGGACCCAGTACTTC

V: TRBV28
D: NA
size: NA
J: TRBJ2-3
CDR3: CASRLSSGNTDTQYF
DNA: TGTGCCAGCAGGTTATCAAGCGGAAACACAGATACGCAGTATTTT

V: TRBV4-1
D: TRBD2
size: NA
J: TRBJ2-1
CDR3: CASSQETSASYNEQFF
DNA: TGCGCCAGCAGCCAAGAGACTAGCGCTTCCTACAATGAGCAGTTCTTC

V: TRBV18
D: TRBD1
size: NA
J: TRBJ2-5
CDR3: CASSPASQGETQYF
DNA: TGTGCCAGCTCACCAGCGTCACAGGGGGAGACCCAGTACTTC

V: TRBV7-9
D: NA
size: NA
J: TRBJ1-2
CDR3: CASSLEQAHYGYTF
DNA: TGTGCCAGCAGCTTAGAACAGGCCCACTATGGCTACACCTTC

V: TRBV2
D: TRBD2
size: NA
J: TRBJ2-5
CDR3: CASIGREGLGTQYF
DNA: TGTGCCAGCATCGGGCGGGAGGGCCTCGGGACCCAGTACTTC

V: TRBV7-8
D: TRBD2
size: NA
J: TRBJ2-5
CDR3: CASSRGFGREEVQYF
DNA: TGTGCCAGCAGCCGAGGCTTCGGGCGGGAGGAGGTCCAGTACTTC

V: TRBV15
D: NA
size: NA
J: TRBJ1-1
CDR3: CATSSTLMNTEAFF
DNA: TGTGCCACCAGCTCGACACTCATGAACACTGAAGCTTTCTTT

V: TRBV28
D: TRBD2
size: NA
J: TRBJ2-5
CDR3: CASSFTALAGEETQYF
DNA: TGTGCCAGCAGTTTTACAGCCCTAGCGGGAGAGGAGACCCAGTACTTC

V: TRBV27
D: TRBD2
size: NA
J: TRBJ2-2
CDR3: CASSPIAGGYTGELFF
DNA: TGTGCCAGCAGTCCAATAGCGGGAGGGTACACCGGGGAGCTGTTTTTT

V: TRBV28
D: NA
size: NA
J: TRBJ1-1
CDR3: CASSLSSKGDTEAFF
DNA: TGTGCCAGCAGTTTAAGCTCAAAAGGGGACACTGAAGCTTTCTTT

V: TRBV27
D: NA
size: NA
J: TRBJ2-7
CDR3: CASSSRRFPYEQYF
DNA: TGTGCCAGCAGTTCCCGGCGGTTTCCCTACGAGCAGTACTTC

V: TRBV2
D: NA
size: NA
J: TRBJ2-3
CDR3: CASSVTRGEDTQYF
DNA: TGTGCCAGCAGCGTAACTAGAGGTGAAGATACGCAGTATTTT

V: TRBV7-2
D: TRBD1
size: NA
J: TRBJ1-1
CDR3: CASSLAVGQPNTEAFF
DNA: TGTGCCAGCAGCTTAGCGGTGGGACAGCCGAACACTGAAGCTTTCTTT

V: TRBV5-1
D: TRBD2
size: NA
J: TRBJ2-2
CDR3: CASSTSGRPNTGELFF
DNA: TGCGCCAGCAGCACTAGCGGGAGGCCCAACACCGGGGAGCTGTTTTTT

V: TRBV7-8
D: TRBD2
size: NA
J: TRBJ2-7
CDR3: CASSLAGTRLGYEQYF
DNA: TGTGCCAGCAGCTTAGCTGGGACTAGACTCGGCTACGAGCAGTACTTC

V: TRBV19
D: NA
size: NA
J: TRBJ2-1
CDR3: CASSRRVPTRAFYNEQFF
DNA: TGTGCCAGTAGCAGACGAGTCCCGACTAGGGCATTCTACAATGAGCAGTTCTTC

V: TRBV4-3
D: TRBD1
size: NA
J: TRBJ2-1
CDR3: CASSQDPAGTGYNEQFF
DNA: TGCGCCAGCAGCCAAGATCCGGCCGGGACAGGGTACAATGAGCAGTTCTTC

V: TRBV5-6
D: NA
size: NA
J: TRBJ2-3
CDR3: CASSLRGREGTDTQYF
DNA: TGTGCCAGCAGCTTGCGCGGCAGGGAGGGCACAGATACGCAGTATTTT

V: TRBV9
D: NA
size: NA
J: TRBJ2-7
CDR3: CASSVTSLSYEQYF
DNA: TGTGCCAGCAGCGTAACTAGCCTCTCCTACGAGCAGTACTTC

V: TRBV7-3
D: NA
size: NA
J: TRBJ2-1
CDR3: CASSLIGDNEQFF
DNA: TGTGCCAGCAGCTTAATCGGGGACAATGAGCAGTTCTTC

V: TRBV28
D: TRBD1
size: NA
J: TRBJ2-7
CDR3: CASRGTGGSYEQYF
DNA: TGTGCCAGCAGGGGGACAGGGGGCTCCTACGAGCAGTACTTC

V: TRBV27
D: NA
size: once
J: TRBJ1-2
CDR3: CASSWDTRYGYTF
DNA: TGTGCCAGCAGTTGGGACACCCGCTATGGCTACACCTTC

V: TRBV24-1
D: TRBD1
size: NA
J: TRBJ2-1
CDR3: CATSDLQGASYEQFF
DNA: TGTGCCACCAGTGATTTACAGGGGGCCTCGTATGAGCAGTTCTTC

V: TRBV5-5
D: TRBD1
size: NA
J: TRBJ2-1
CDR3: CASSLWPGQGSQHEQFF
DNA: TGTGCCAGCAGCTTGTGGCCGGGACAGGGTTCCCAACATGAGCAGTTCTTC

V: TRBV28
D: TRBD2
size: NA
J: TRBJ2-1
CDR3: CASTFISLAGRNEQFF
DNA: TGTGCCAGCACTTTTATCTCGCTAGCGGGAAGGAATGAGCAGTTCTTC

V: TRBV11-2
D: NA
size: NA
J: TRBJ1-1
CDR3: CASSLRMANTEAFF
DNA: TGTGCCAGCAGCTTGCGGATGGCGAACACTGAAGCTTTCTTT

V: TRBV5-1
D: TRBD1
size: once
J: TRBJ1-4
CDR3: CASSLNTGGKLFF
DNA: TGCGCCAGCAGCTTGAACACAGGGGGGAAACTGTTTTTT

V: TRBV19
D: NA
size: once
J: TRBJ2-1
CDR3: CASSKQGLTGYNEQFF
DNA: TGTGCCAGTAGCAAACAAGGCCTTACGGGGTACAATGAGCAGTTCTTC

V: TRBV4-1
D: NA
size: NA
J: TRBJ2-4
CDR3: CASSLSALAKNIQYF
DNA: TGCGCCAGCAGCCTCAGCGCCCTAGCCAAAAACATTCAGTACTTC

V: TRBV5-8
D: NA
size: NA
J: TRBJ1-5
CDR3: CASSYGFTGQPQHF
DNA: TGTGCCAGCAGCTACGGATTCACGGGTCAGCCCCAGCATTTT

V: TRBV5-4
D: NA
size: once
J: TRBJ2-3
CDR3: CASSLGSSPDTQYF
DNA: TGTGCCAGCAGCTTGGGTAGTAGCCCAGATACGCAGTATTTT

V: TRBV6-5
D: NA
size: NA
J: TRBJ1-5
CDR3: CASSTHRNSNQPQHF
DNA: TGTGCCAGCAGTACACACAGGAATAGCAATCAGCCCCAGCATTTT

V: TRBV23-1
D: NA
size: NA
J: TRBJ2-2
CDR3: CAGEELGELFF
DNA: TGCGCCGGAGAGGAGCTCGGGGAGCTGTTTTTT

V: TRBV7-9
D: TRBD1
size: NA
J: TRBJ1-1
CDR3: CASSWGQGRAEAFF
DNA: TGTGCCAGCAGCTGGGGACAGGGCCGCGCTGAAGCTTTCTTT

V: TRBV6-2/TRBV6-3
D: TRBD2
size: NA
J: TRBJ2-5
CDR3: CASSDTSGVAGTQYF
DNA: TGTGCCAGCAGTGACACTAGCGGGGTGGCTGGGACCCAGTACTTC

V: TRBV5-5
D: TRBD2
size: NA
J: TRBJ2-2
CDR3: CASSRTSGDVGELFF
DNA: TGTGCCAGCAGCAGGACTAGCGGGGATGTCGGGGAGCTGTTTTTT

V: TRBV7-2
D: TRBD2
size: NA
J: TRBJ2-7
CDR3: CASSLYTSGYEQYF
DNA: TGTGCCAGCAGCCTCTATACTAGCGGCTACGAGCAGTACTTC

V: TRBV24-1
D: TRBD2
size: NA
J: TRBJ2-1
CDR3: CATSDLTSGSSEQFF
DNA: TGTGCCACCAGTGATTTGACTAGCGGGAGTAGTGAGCAGTTCTTC